A single TCR beta chain is shown here with its context. The antigen remains unidentified. The V gene lost 3 bases and the J gene lost 8 bases, with 19 bases spanning the gap. The V gene's germline CDR1 is MDHEN and CDR2 SYDVKM. This CDR3 is 15 amino acids long. The sample belongs to a study of T cell responses to AZD1222 COVID-19 vaccine. Study-wide findings and caveats: No repertoire was sampled before or during the peak T cell response, only after it.

Sequenced by immunoSEQ multiplex PCR; TCRdb stores in-frame clones only, minus some. Of 150,000 or so clones listed, 94% are singletons. Both about-4-week and about-12-week second-dose recipients were combined. Sequenced here: peripheral blood, sampled 28 days after the second AZD1222 dose. The clonotype comes from an adult who received the AZD1222 COVID-19 vaccine. V is TRBV28 and J is TRBJ1-1; possibly TRBD1 for D (6 bases). The CDR3 bases are TGTGCCAGCAGTTTGGGGGCGCCCACCGGGGGGGAAGCTTTCTTT. Encoded protein: CASSLGAPTGGEAFF.